The source of this T cell receptor (beta chain) is a study of blood T cell repertoires in COVID-19. The repertoire was sequenced with immunoSEQ multiplex PCR; TCRdb's copy has only in-frame clones and lacks some. The repertoire includes approximately 220,000 clones, 85% to 90% of them detected once, and 0.95% to 1.5% sits in the top ten. Germline V lookup: CDR1 SGHTA, CDR2 FQGNSA. This CDR3 has 15 residues. Trimming cost V 2 bases and J 0 bases, with 5 bases left between them. The source of this sequence is a man under 40 who had recovered from COVID-19. The rearrangement links TRBV7-2 to TRBJ2-6, with D unclear. The sample consisted of PBMCs or T cells enriched from blood (not recorded which). The CDR3 reads CASSLSSSGANVLTF. The CDR3 DNA follows: TGTGCCAGCAGCTTAAGCTCCTCTGGGGCCAACGTCCTGACTTTC.